This is a list of T cell receptor beta chains from one sample in a study of T cell changes during pregnancy in multiple sclerosis. Profiled with immunoSEQ multiplex PCR; TCRdb holds only in-frame clones, not every one. The sample has roughly 83,000 clones, approximately 91% seen once. The specimen comprised PBMCs, sampled in the first trimester of pregnancy. Source of these receptors: a female donor in good health, serving as a control in a pregnancy study. Some clones in this sample may be carry-over from other donors' samples. Each CDR3 is given without its conserved first and last residue. Size tells how often a clone was seen (once, few, many) or the class of an expanded clone, and some rows leave it out.

v_call,clone_size,j_call,cdr3_aa
TRBV4-3,few,TRBJ1-2,ASSQDKGAYYGYT
TRBV11-3,NA,TRBJ2-1,ASSPRTGHNEQF
TRBV6-4,NA,TRBJ2-6,ASSVGQTSGANVLT
TRBV28,NA,TRBJ2-3,ASSGAGTDTQY
TRBV7-9,NA,TRBJ2-3,ASSLESAGDTQY
TRBV2,NA,TRBJ2-7,ASSEGTSGQY
TRBV29-1,NA,TRBJ2-5,SVVTSGGAETQY
TRBV5-4,NA,TRBJ2-5,ASRGAGSRETQY
TRBV10-3,once,TRBJ2-1,AISKSGPPNEQF
TRBV2,NA,TRBJ1-5,ASRITHQPQH
TRBV18,few,TRBJ1-2,ASSPDRGNNYGYT
TRBV13,NA,TRBJ2-5,ASSQTVEGADKETQY
TRBV27,NA,TRBJ1-2,ASSEGVGYT
TRBV28,NA,TRBJ1-5,ASSLWGLGRTNQPQH
TRBV6-6,NA,TRBJ2-3,ASRTRSGSKRDTQY
TRBV29-1,NA,TRBJ2-7,SINRDRTYEQY
TRBV28,NA,TRBJ2-7,ASSLDRGGFEQY
TRBV7-2,NA,TRBJ2-3,ASSPRRGSTDTQY
TRBV5-1,once,TRBJ1-1,ASSGGTGRETEAF
TRBV10-3,NA,TRBJ2-1,AISGRDRGYNEQF
TRBV29-1,NA,TRBJ2-1,SVEGASPTTYNEQF
TRBV7-9,NA,TRBJ2-1,ASSLDRQRGQEF
TRBV28,NA,TRBJ1-1,ASSFNAGAPTEAF
TRBV28,NA,TRBJ1-1,ASSLSLQDTGF
TRBV7-2,NA,TRBJ2-7,ASSALAYEQY
TRBV27,NA,TRBJ1-1,ASRRRQGEGNTEAF
TRBV5-1,NA,TRBJ2-7,ASNLGTGTGSEQY
TRBV7-9,NA,TRBJ1-3,ASSSRLAGAHSGNTIY
TRBV29-1,NA,TRBJ2-3,SVASAGGVTDTQY
TRBV15,NA,TRBJ2-7,ATGESRWYEQY
TRBV28,NA,TRBJ2-1,ASSFHAGRSRLGYNEQF
TRBV10-1,NA,TRBJ2-3,ASSESARGRGTDTQY
TRBV6-1,NA,TRBJ2-3,ASSEGEDHTDTQY
TRBV28,NA,TRBJ1-4,ASSNRPGQGDEKLF
TRBV19,NA,TRBJ1-5,ASSIGPDSPAGNQPQH
TRBV9,NA,TRBJ1-4,ASSGGQGAPVEKLF
TRBV5-6,NA,TRBJ2-5,ASSSSSVGEAETQY
TRBV19,NA,TRBJ2-7,ASTTTGTGVSYEQY
TRBV27,NA,TRBJ1-2,ASSLGTGYGYT
TRBV11-3,NA,TRBJ2-1,ASSFLYWAGEQF
TRBV19,NA,TRBJ1-5,ASSIARARYSNQPQH
TRBV5-4,NA,TRBJ2-1,ASSDSEGPHNEQF
TRBV10-3,NA,TRBJ1-5,AISPGTGVNSNQPQH
TRBV5-1,once,TRBJ1-1,ASSSQNQGANTEAF
TRBV7-9,NA,TRBJ2-7,ASSLAGGREQY
TRBV5-1,NA,TRBJ2-5,ASSRQEEETQY
TRBV6-5,NA,TRBJ1-6,ASSYQDRGDSPLH
TRBV7-9,NA,TRBJ1-1,ASSFSNRGNTEAF
TRBV6-6,NA,TRBJ2-7,ATLDRGYHEQY
TRBV28,NA,TRBJ2-7,ASNPDADSSYEQY
TRBV20-1,NA,TRBJ2-7,SARADSEQY
TRBV10-3,NA,TRBJ1-1,AIGTGLNTEAF
TRBV10-3,NA,TRBJ2-7,AISPTGYEQY